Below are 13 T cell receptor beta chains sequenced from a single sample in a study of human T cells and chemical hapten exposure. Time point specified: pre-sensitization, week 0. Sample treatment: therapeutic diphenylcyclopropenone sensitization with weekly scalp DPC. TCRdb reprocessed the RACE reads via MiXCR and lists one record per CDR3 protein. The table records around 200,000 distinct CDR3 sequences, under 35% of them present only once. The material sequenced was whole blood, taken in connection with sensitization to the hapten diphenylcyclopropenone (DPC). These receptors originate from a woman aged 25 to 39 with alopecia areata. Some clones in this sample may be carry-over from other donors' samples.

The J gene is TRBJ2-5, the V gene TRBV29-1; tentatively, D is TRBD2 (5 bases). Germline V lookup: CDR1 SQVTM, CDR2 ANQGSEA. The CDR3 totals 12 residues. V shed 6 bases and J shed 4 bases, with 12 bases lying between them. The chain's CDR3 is CSVSFGGETQYF. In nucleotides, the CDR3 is TGCAGCGTCTCATTTGGAGGAGAGACCCAGTACTTC.

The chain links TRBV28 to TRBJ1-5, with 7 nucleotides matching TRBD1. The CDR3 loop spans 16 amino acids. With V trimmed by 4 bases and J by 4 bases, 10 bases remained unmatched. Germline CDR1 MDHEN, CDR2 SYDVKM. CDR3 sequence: CASSSLAGGENQPQHF. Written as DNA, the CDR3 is TGTGCCAGCAGTTCGTTGGCAGGGGGGGAAAATCAGCCCCAGCATTTT.

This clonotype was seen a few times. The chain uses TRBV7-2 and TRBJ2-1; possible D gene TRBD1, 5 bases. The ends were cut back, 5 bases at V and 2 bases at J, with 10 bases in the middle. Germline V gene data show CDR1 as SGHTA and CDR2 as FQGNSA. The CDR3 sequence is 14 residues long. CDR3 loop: CASSPVGPYNEQFF. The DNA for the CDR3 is TGTGCCAGCAGCCCCGTGGGGCCCTACAATGAGCAGTTCTTC.

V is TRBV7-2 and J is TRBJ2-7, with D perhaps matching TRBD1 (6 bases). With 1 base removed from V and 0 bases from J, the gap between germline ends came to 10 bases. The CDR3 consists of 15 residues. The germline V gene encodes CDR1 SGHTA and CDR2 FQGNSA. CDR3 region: CASSLGSRGSYEQYF. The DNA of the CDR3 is TGTGCCAGCAGCTTAGGTAGCAGGGGCTCCTACGAGCAGTACTTC.

CDR3 amino acids: CASLPRRASPQGYTF. For the CDR3, the DNA is TGTGCCAGTCTGCCGCGACGGGCCTCGCCTCAGGGCTACACCTTC. The gene calls are TRBV19 and TRBJ1-2; D remains unclear. CDR3 length: 15 amino acids. The germline CDR1 and CDR2 sequences are LNHDA and SQIVND (reference sequence). The V and J ends lost 8 bases and 8 bases respectively, with 24 bases between them.

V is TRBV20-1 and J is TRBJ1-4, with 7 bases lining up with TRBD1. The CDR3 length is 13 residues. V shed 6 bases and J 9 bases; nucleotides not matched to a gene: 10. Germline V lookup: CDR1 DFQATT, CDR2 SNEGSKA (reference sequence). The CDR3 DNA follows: TGCAGTGCAATGACAGGGTCGCATAAAAAACTGTTTTTT. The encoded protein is CSAMTGSHKKLFF.

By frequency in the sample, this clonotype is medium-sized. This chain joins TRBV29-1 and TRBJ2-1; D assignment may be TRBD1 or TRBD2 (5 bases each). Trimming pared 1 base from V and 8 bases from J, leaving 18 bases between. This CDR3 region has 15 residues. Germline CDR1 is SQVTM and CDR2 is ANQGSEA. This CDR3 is CSVEVGDHWWDEQFF. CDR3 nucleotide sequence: TGCAGCGTTGAAGTTGGGGACCACTGGTGGGATGAGCAGTTCTTC.

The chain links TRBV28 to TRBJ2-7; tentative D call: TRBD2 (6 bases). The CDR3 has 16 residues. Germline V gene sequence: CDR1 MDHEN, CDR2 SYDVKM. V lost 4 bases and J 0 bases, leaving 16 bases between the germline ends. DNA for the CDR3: TGTGCCAGCAGTTCCCCGGGGAGGACTGGCTCCTACGAGCAGTACTTC. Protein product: CASSSPGRTGSYEQYF. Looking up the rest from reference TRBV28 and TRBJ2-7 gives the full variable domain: DVKVTQSSRYLVKRTGEKVFLECVQDMDHENMFWYRQDPGLGLRLIYFSYDVKMKEKGDIPEGYSVSREKKERFSLILESASTNQTSMYLCASSSPGRTGSYEQYFGPGTRLTVT.

This chain's CDR3 is CSAARAGGPTGELFF. The CDR3 DNA reads as TGCAGCGCCGCGAGAGCGGGAGGGCCGACCGGGGAGCTGTTTTTT. The rearrangement uses TRBV29-1 and TRBJ2-2, with 10 bases identical to TRBD2. Losses at the gene ends were 7 bases for V and 5 bases for J; bases not matched to a gene: 10. There are 15 residues in the CDR3. The germline V gene encodes CDR1 SQVTM and CDR2 ANQGSEA.

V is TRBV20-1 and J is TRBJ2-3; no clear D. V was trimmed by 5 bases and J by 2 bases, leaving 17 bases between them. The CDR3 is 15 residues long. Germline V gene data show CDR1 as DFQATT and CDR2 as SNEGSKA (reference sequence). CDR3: CSAGKPLSHTDTQYF. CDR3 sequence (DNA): TGCAGTGCTGGGAAACCGCTCTCCCACACAGATACGCAGTATTTT.

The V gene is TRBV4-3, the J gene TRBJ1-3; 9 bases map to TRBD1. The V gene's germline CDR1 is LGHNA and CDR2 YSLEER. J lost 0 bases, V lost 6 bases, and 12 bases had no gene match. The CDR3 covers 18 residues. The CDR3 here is CASSYSPVDRGSGNTIYF. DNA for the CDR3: TGCGCCAGCAGTTATTCCCCGGTGGACAGGGGCTCTGGAAACACCATATATTTT.

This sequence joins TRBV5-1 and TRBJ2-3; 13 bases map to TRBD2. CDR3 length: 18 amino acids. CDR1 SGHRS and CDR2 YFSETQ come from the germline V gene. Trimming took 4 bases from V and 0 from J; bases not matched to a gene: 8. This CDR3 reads CASSGPGLAGPSTDTQYF. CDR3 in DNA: TGCGCCAGCAGCGGTCCGGGACTAGCGGGGCCTAGCACAGATACGCAGTATTTT.

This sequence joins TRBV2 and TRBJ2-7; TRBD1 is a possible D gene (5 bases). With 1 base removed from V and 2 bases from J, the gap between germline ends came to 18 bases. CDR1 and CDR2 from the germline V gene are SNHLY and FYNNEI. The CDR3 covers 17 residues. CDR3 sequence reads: CASSEEGPGLGAYEQYF. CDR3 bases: TGTGCCAGCAGTGAAGAGGGCCCAGGGCTTGGAGCCTACGAGCAGTACTTC.